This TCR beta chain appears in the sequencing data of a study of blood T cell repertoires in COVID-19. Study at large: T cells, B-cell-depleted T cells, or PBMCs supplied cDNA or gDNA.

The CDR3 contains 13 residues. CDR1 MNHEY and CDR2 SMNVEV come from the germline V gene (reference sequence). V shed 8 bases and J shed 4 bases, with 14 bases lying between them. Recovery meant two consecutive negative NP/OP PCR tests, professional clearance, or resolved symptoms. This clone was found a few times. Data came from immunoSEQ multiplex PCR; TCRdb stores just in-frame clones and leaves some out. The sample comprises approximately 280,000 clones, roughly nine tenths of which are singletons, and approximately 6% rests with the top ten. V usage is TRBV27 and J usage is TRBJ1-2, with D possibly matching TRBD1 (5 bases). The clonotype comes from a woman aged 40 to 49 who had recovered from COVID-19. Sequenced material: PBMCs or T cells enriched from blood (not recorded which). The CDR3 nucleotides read TGTGCCAGCCAGTCCTCCGGGGGCTATGGCTACACCTTC. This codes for CASQSSGGYGYTF.